This TCR beta chain emerged from a study of blood T cell repertoires in COVID-19. Whole-study context: T cells, B-cell-depleted T cells, or PBMCs supplied cDNA or gDNA.

The CDR3 runs to 18 residues. Trimming at V came to 2 bases and at J to 0 bases, leaving 7 bases not matched to a gene. CDR1 and CDR2 (germline): MRHNA, SNTAGT. In the original workflow: Estimation of nucleated cell counts was performed using reference gene primer amplification. Sequencing used immunoSEQ multiplex PCR; TCRdb keeps in-frame clones, though not all of them. V, J and clone size are taken as reported in that table, and D and trimming were inferred from the DNA itself. The sample holds 150,000 to 200,000 clones, 82% seen once. The sample consisted of peripheral blood. The chain links TRBV6-4 to TRBJ1-5; 10 nucleotides match TRBD1. This sequence was found in a woman between 65 and 79 years old with acute or convalescent COVID-19. CDR3 nucleotide sequence: TGTGCCAGCAGTGACAGGACAGGGGGACCCTATAGCAATCAGCCCCAGCATTTT. Protein sequence: CASSDRTGGPYSNQPQHF.